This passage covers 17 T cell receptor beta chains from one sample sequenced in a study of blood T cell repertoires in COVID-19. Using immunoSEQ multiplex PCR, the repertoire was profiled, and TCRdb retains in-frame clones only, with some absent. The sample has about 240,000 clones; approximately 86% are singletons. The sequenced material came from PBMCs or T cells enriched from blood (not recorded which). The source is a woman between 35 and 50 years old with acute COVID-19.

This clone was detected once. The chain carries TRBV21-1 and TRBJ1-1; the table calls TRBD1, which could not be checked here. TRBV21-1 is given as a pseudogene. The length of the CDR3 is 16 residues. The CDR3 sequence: CASSKRSGGRNTEAFF. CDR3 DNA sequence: TGTGCCAGCAGCAAAAGGTCAGGGGGTCGGAACACTGAAGCTTTCTTT.

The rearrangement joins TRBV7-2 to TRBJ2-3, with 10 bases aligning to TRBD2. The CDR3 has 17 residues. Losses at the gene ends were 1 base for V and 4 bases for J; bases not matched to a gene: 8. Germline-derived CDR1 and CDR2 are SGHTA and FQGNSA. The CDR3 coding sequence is TGTGCCAGCAGCTTAGTGGCTAGCGGGAGTTTGGCAGATACGCAGTATTTT. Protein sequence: CASSLVASGSLADTQYF.

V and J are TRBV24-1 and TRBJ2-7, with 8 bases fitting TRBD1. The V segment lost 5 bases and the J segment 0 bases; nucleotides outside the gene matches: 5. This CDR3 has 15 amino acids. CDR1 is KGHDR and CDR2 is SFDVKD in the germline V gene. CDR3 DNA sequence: TGTGCCACCAGTGCCCCGGACAGGGCCTCCTACGAGCAGTACTTC. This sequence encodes CATSAPDRASYEQYF.

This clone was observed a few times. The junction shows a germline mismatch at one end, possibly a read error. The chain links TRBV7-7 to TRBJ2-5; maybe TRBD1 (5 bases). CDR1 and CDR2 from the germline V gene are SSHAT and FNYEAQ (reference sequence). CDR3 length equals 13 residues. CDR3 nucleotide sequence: TGTGCTAGCAGCGAGACGACAGAAGAGACCCAGTACTTC. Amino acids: CASSETTEETQYF.

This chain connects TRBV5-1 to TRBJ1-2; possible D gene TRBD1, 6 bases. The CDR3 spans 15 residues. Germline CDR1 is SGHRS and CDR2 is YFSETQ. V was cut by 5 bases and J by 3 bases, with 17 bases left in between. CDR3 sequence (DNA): TGCGCCAGCAGGTTGCACCGGGACACTGACTATGGCTACACCTTC. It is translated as CASRLHRDTDYGYTF. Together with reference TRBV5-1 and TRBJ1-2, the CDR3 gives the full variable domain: KAGVTQTPRYLIKTRGQQVTLSCSPISGHRSVSWYQQTPGQGLQFLFEYFSETQRNKGNFPGRFSGRQFSNSRSEMNVSTLELGDSALYLCASRLHRDTDYGYTFGSGTRLTVV.

The CDR3 here is CASSQAGQGIYLHF. The CDR3 DNA reads as TGTGCCAGCAGCCAAGCGGGTCAGGGGATATACCTCCACTTT. The chain joins TRBV3-1 (or the pseudogene TRBV3-2) to TRBJ1-6, with D possibly matching TRBD1 (6 bases). Germline CDR1 is LGHDT and CDR2 is YNNKEL (reference sequence). This CDR3 region has 14 residues. V lost 1 base to trimming and J lost 15 bases, with 16 bases between them.

The DNA for the CDR3 is TGTGCCAGCCGAGCCGGGAGTATCGCAGATACGCAGTATTTT. It yields the protein CASRAGSIADTQYF. The V call is TRBV25-1, the J call TRBJ2-3, with D possibly being TRBD2 (6 bases). Between the trimmed V and J ends, which lost 8 bases and 4 bases, there was a span of 16 bases. From germline, CDR1 is MGHDK and CDR2 SYGVNS. This CDR3 comprises 14 residues.

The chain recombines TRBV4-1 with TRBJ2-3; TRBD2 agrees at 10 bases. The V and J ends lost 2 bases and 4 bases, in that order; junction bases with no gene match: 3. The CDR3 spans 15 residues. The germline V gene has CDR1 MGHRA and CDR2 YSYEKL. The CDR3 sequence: CASSQTAGGPDTQYF. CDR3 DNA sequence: TGCGCCAGCAGCCAAACAGCGGGAGGGCCAGATACGCAGTATTTT.

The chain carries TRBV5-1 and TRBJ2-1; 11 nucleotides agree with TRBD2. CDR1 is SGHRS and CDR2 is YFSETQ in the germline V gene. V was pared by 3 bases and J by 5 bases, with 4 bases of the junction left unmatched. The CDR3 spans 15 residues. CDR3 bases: TGCGCCAGCAGCTCCGGGACTAGCGGCCACAATGAGCAGTTCTTC. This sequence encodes CASSSGTSGHNEQFF.

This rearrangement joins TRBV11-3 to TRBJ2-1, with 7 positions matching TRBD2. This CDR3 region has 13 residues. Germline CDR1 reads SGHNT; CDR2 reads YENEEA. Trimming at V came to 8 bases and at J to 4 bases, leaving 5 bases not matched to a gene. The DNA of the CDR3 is TGTGCCAGCGGAGCGGGGAGATACAATGAGCAGTTCTTC. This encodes CASGAGRYNEQFF.

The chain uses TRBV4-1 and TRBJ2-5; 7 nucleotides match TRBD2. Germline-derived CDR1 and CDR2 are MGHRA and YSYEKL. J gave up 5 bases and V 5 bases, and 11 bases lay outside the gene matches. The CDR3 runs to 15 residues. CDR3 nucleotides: TGCGCCAGCAGCGTTAGCGGGTTGGGGCGGGAGACCCAGTACTTC. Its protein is CASSVSGLGRETQYF.

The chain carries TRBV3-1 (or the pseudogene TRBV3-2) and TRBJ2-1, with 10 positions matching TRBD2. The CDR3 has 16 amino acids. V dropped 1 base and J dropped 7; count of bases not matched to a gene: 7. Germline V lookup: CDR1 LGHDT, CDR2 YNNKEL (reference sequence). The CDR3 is CASSQAPSGRTNEQFF. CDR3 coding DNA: TGTGCCAGCAGCCAAGCCCCTAGCGGGAGAACGAATGAGCAGTTCTTC.

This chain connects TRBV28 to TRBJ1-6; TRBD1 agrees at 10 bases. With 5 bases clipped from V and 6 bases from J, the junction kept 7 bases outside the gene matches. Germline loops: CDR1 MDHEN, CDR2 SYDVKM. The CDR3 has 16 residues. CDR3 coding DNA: TGTGCCAGCAGTCCGCGACAGGGGGCGGGTAATTCACCCCTCCACTTT. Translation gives CASSPRQGAGNSPLHF.

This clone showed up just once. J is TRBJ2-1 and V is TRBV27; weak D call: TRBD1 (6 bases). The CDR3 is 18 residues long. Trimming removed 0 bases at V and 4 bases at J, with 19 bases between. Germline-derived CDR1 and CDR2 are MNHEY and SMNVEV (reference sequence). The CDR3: CASSLSPPEGDIYNEQFF. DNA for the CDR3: TGTGCCAGCAGTTTATCTCCCCCAGAGGGGGACATTTACAATGAGCAGTTCTTC.

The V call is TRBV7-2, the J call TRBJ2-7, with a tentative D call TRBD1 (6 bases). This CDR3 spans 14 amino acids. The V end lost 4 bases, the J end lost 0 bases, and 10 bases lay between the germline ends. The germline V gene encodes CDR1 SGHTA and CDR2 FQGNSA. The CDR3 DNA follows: TGTGCCAGCAGCTCCAACAGGGTCTCCTACGAGCAGTACTTC. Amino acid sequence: CASSSNRVSYEQYF.

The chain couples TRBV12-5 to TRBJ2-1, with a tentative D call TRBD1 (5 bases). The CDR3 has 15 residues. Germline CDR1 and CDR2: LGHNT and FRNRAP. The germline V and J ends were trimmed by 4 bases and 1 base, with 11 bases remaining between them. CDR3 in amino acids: CASGWAGPSYNEQFF. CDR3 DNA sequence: TGTGCTAGTGGTTGGGCAGGGCCGTCCTACAATGAGCAGTTCTTC.

The chain's CDR3 is CASSLALASGQSLQSGNTIYF. Here the CDR3 DNA reads TGTGCCAGCAGCTTAGCTTTAGCCAGTGGCCAAAGTCTCCAATCTGGAAACACCATATATTTT. This rearrangement joins TRBV7-8 to TRBJ1-3; D is ambiguous. Germline V gene sequence: CDR1 SGHVS, CDR2 FQNEAQ. This CDR3 comprises 21 residues. With 0 bases removed from V and 1 base from J, the gap between germline ends came to 25 bases.